The entry below describes one T cell receptor beta chain. There are 13 residues in the CDR3. V was pared by 4 bases and J by 6 bases, with 5 bases of the junction left unmatched. Per germline, CDR1 SGHDN and CDR2 FVKESK. These data come from a study of blood T cell repertoires in COVID-19. The wider study: Both acute and convalescent COVID-19 samples were obtained from the United States, Italy and Spain.

Authors' analysis steps: Researchers report that nucleated cell counts were estimated from reference gene primer amplification. The assay was immunoSEQ multiplex PCR, and TCRdb's table has in-frame clones only and misses some. That table is the source of V, J and clone size, and D and trimming were worked out from the DNA. The sample lists about 250,000 clones; about 89% were seen once. The V gene is TRBV14, the J gene TRBJ1-2, with TRBD1 identical over 7 bases. The sequencing sample was made of peripheral blood. The origin of this receptor is a woman aged 60-75 years who had recovered from COVID-19. The DNA for the CDR3 is TGTGCCAGCAGCCCACGACAGGGAGATGGCTACACCTTC. Translation gives CASSPRQGDGYTF. The full variable domain, its missing parts supplied by reference TRBV14 and TRBJ1-2, is EAGVTQFPSHSVIEKGQTVTLRCDPISGHDNLYWYRRVMGKEIKFLLHFVKESKQDESGMPNNRFLAERTGGTYSTLKVQPAELEDSGVYFCASSPRQGDGYTFGSGTRLTVV.